This TCR beta chain originates from a study of blood T cell repertoires in COVID-19. Study-level background: Specimens from acute and convalescent COVID-19 originated in the United States, Italy and Spain. T cells, B-cell-depleted T cells, or PBMCs provided the cDNA or gDNA that served as material.

This clone was detected only a few times. In the original workflow: The authors estimated nucleated cell counts from reference gene primer amplification. Profiling relied on immunoSEQ multiplex PCR, and the TCRdb table lists in-frame clones only, not all of them. The V and J calls and clone size were taken over from that table, and D and trimming were inferred from the DNA. The sample holds 100,000 to 150,000 clones; around 81% are singletons and the top ten take about 2.1%. V was shortened by 3 bases and J by 1 base, with 12 bases between the two germline ends. Germline values: CDR1 DFQATT, CDR2 SNEGSKA (reference sequence). This CDR3 spans 14 amino acids.

Sequenced sample: peripheral blood. This rearrangement joins TRBV20-1 to TRBJ1-1; D unclear. This receptor was identified in a man aged 65 to 79 with acute or convalescent COVID-19. The CDR3: CSASKDTWNTEAFF. The DNA of the CDR3 is TGCAGTGCTAGTAAAGACACCTGGAACACTGAAGCTTTCTTT.